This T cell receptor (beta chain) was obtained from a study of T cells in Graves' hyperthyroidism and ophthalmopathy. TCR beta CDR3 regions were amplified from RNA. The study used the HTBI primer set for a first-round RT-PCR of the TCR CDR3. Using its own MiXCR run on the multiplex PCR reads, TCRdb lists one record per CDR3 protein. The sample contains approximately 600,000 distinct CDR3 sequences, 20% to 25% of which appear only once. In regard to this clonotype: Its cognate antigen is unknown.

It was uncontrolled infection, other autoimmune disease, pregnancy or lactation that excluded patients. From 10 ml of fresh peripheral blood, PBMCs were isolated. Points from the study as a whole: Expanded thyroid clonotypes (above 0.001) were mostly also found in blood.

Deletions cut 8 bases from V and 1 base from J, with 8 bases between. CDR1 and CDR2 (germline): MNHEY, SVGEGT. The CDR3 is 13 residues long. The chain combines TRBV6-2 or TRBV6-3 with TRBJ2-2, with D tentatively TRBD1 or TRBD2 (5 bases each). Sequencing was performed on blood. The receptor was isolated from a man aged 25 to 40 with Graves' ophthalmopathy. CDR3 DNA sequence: TGTGCCAGCGGGACGGAGAACACCGGGGAGCTGTTTTTT. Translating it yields CASGTENTGELFF.